This section outlines one T cell receptor (beta chain) sequence together with its context. The antigen is undetermined. This sample was taken from a study of cytomegalovirus exposure and HLA in healthy donors. Points from the study as a whole: Previously analyzed data showed that most TCR beta V segments were productive at a frequency of about 90% or about 30%.

The PCR had 60 Vbeta and 13 Jbeta primers. This table comes from immunoSEQ multiplex PCR, and its TCRdb copy is limited to in-frame clones, with some not included. The sample includes under 200,000 clones, approximately 86% of them seen just once. CDR1 MNHEY and CDR2 SVGAGI come from the germline V gene. V shed 1 base and J 7 bases; nucleotides not matched to a gene: 3. CDR3 size: 14 residues. The rearrangement joins TRBV6-5 to TRBJ2-4, with 8 positions matching TRBD1. The TCR was taken from a young woman in good health and CMV-seronegative. Sequenced sample: PBMCs. The CDR3 DNA follows: TGTGCCAGCAGTTACTGGCAGGGGGCCAACATTCAGTACTTC. It codes for CASSYWQGANIQYF.